Listed here is a single TCR beta chain. These data come from a study of high-grade serous ovarian cancer treatment subgroups. J was trimmed by 7 bases and V by 2 bases; bases with no gene match: 2. The germline CDR1 and CDR2 sequences are SGHRS and YFSETQ. The CDR3 is 13 residues long. Tumor samples were obtained before definitive surgery or chemotherapy. The assay was immunoSEQ multiplex PCR, and TCRdb's table has in-frame clones only and misses some. The data show about 4,300 clones, roughly four fifths seen once. Source material: tumor tissue. The TCR was taken from a human donor with high-grade serous ovarian cancer. The chain combines TRBV5-1 with TRBJ2-2; TRBD1 matches at 7 bases. The CDR3 nucleotides read TGCGCCAGCAGCTTCGACAGGGTCGGGGAGCTGTTTTTT. Encoded protein: CASSFDRVGELFF.